Listed below are T cell receptor beta chains from one sample, sequenced in a study of blood T cell repertoires in COVID-19. Assay: immunoSEQ multiplex PCR; the TCRdb copy retains only in-frame clones and omits some. The repertoire includes under 40,000 clones, about 72% of them detected once, and around 7% sits in the top ten. Material for sequencing was peripheral blood. All receptors derive from a woman aged 55-70 years with acute or convalescent COVID-19. The CDR3 runs from the conserved cysteine through the conserved F or W. D genes are given only for firm matches. Clone size appears in some rows only: once, few, many, or a class for an expanded clone.

v_call	j_call	clone_size	d_call	cdr3_aa	cdr3_nt
TRBV19	TRBJ1-5	few	TRBD1	CASSMNRDRGHQPQHF	TGTGCCAGTAGTATGAATCGGGACAGGGGGCATCAGCCCCAGCATTTT
TRBV5-6	TRBJ1-1	NA	TRBD1	CASFRQGARGFF	TGTGCCAGCTTTAGACAGGGGGCGCGAGGTTTCTTT
TRBV5-1	TRBJ1-1	NA	NA	CASSTSPTGANTEAFF	TGCGCCAGCAGCACATCCCCTACAGGAGCGAACACTGAAGCTTTCTTT
TRBV4-1	TRBJ1-1	once	TRBD1	CASSLTGVNTEAFF	TGCGCCAGCAGCCTAACAGGGGTAAACACTGAAGCTTTCTTT
TRBV2	TRBJ2-3	NA	NA	CASSSPGLAKGTDTQYF	TGTGCCAGCAGTTCTCCGGGTCTAGCGAAGGGCACAGATACGCAGTATTTT
TRBV5-6	TRBJ2-7	NA	NA	CASSAQGYEQYF	TGTGCCAGCAGCGCACAGGGCTACGAGCAGTACTTC
TRBV11-1	TRBJ1-3	NA	TRBD1	CASTSGQRDSGNTIYF	TGTGCCAGCACCTCGGGACAGCGAGACTCTGGAAACACCATATATTTT
TRBV7-6	TRBJ2-5	NA	NA	CASSPDPLAETQYF	TGTGCCAGCAGCCCAGACCCCTTAGCCGAGACCCAGTACTTC
TRBV6-5	TRBJ1-1	NA	TRBD1	CASQGTAPGEAFF	TGTGCCAGCCAGGGGACAGCACCAGGTGAAGCTTTCTTT
TRBV5-1	TRBJ2-5	NA	TRBD2	CASSLALLAGQETQYF	TGCGCCAGCAGCTTGGCCCTCCTAGCGGGCCAAGAGACCCAGTACTTC
TRBV7-6	TRBJ2-1	once	NA	CASSLAIVTYNEQFF	TGTGCCAGCAGTCTAGCGATTGTAACCTACAATGAGCAGTTCTTC
TRBV9	TRBJ1-4	NA	NA	CASCQSGQPNEKLFF	TGTGCCAGCTGCCAGTCTGGTCAACCTAATGAAAAACTGTTTTTT
TRBV6-5	TRBJ1-4	NA	TRBD1	CASRAGTAPEKLFF	TGTGCCAGCAGGGCCGGGACAGCCCCTGAGAAACTGTTTTTT
TRBV27	TRBJ2-7	NA	NA	CASSLGAGHSYEQYF	TGTGCCAGCAGTTTAGGCGCAGGGCATTCCTACGAGCAGTACTTC
TRBV3-1/TRBV3-2	TRBJ2-6	NA	TRBD2	CASSHKRGGRSGANVLTF	TGTGCCAGCAGCCATAAGCGGGGGGGCCGCTCTGGGGCCAACGTCCTGACTTTC
TRBV5-6	TRBJ2-7	NA	NA	CASSPPDSLEQYF	TGTGCCAGCAGCCCGCCGGACAGCCTCGAGCAGTACTTC
TRBV5-1	TRBJ2-7	NA	NA	CASSLDSTYEQYF	TGCGCCAGCAGCTTGGACTCCACCTACGAGCAGTACTTC
TRBV6-5	TRBJ2-6	NA	NA	CASSPFPSGANVLTF	TGTGCCAGCAGCCCCTTCCCCTCTGGGGCCAACGTCCTGACTTTC
TRBV2	TRBJ1-3	few	TRBD1	CASTQGSAGNTIYF	TGTGCCAGTACACAGGGGTCAGCTGGAAACACCATATATTTT
TRBV10-3	TRBJ1-3	NA	TRBD1	CAISETTGTVGNTIYF	TGTGCCATCAGTGAGACGACCGGGACAGTTGGAAACACCATATATTTT
TRBV12-3/TRBV12-4	TRBJ2-7	NA	NA	CASKGRAYEQYF	TGTGCCAGCAAGGGCAGGGCCTACGAGCAGTACTTC
TRBV4-1	TRBJ2-4	NA	TRBD2	CASSFGGGRDIQYF	TGCGCCAGCAGCTTTGGGGGGGGTCGGGACATTCAGTACTTC
TRBV4-1	TRBJ2-3	NA	TRBD2	CASSQEPSGGDTQYF	TGCGCCAGCAGCCAAGAGCCTAGCGGGGGAGATACGCAGTATTTT
TRBV6-5	TRBJ2-3	NA	TRBD2	CASSYQRGGPDTQYF	TGTGCCAGCAGTTACCAGCGGGGGGGCCCAGATACGCAGTATTTT
TRBV5-4	TRBJ2-1	few	NA	CASRRGTENEQFF	TGTGCCAGCCGAAGGGGGACGGAAAATGAGCAGTTCTTC
TRBV5-1	TRBJ2-7	NA	TRBD2	CASSSSGLAYEQYF	TGCGCCAGCAGCTCCTCGGGACTAGCCTACGAGCAGTACTTC
TRBV27	TRBJ2-1	NA	NA	CASSPQGTLRFF	TGTGCCAGCAGTCCCCAGGGTACCCTGCGGTTCTTC
TRBV5-1	TRBJ1-1	NA	NA	CASSLVGADTEAFF	TGCGCCAGCAGCTTGGTAGGGGCTGACACTGAAGCTTTCTTT
TRBV6-1	TRBJ1-4	NA	NA	CASSEAAGATNEKLFF	TGTGCCAGCAGTGAAGCGGCGGGTGCGACTAATGAAAAACTGTTTTTT
TRBV7-6	TRBJ2-7	NA	NA	CASSEDTPGYEQYF	TGTGCCAGCAGCGAAGACACCCCCGGCTACGAGCAGTACTTC
TRBV5-8	TRBJ1-5	few	NA	CASSPTGGQPQHF	TGTGCCAGCAGCCCAACGGGAGGCCAGCCCCAGCATTTT
TRBV27	TRBJ1-4	NA	NA	CASSLMDRGKLFF	TGTGCCAGCAGTTTAATGGATCGCGGAAAACTGTTTTTT
TRBV10-1	TRBJ2-3	NA	NA	CASSEGQGLKYF	TGCGCCAGCAGTGAAGGGCAGGGACTGAAGTATTTT
TRBV27	TRBJ1-6	NA	TRBD1	CASSLRDRGLYNSPLHF	TGTGCCAGCAGTCTCCGGGACAGGGGTTTATATAATTCACCCCTCCACTTT
TRBV6-2/TRBV6-3	TRBJ1-5	NA	TRBD1	CASSSNARGPNQPQHF	TGTGCCAGCAGTTCTAACGCCAGGGGGCCCAATCAGCCCCAGCATTTT
TRBV6-1	TRBJ2-7	NA	NA	CASSESGYYEQYF	TGTGCCAGCAGTGAATCCGGGTACTACGAGCAGTACTTC
TRBV2	TRBJ2-7	NA	NA	CASVLRRLYF	TGTGCCAGCGTCTTGAGGCGCCTTTACTTC
TRBV7-3	TRBJ2-5	NA	TRBD2	CASSLKGRGNDQETQYF	TGTGCCAGCAGCTTAAAAGGGCGGGGGAACGATCAAGAGACCCAGTACTTC
TRBV6-6	TRBJ2-3	once	NA	CASSYSAPTDTQYF	TGTGCCAGCAGTTACTCGGCCCCCACAGATACGCAGTATTTT
TRBV2	TRBJ1-5	NA	TRBD1	CASSEDRGNQPQHF	TGTGCCAGCAGCGAGGACAGGGGCAATCAGCCCCAGCATTTT
TRBV30	TRBJ2-2	NA	NA	CAWSRTSPNTGELFF	TGTGCCTGGAGCAGGACTTCGCCGAACACCGGGGAGCTGTTTTTT
TRBV4-1	TRBJ2-5	NA	TRBD2	CASSPPTSGEETQYF	TGCGCCAGCAGCCCCCCAACTAGCGGGGAAGAGACCCAGTACTTC
TRBV12-5	TRBJ2-5	NA	NA	CASARGQGSETQYF	TGTGCTAGTGCCAGAGGGCAGGGGAGCGAGACCCAGTACTTC
TRBV7-9	TRBJ1-1	NA	TRBD1	CASSLVQGGTEAFF	TGTGCCAGCAGCTTAGTTCAGGGGGGCACTGAAGCTTTCTTT
TRBV10-2	TRBJ2-6	NA	TRBD1	CASSETVAGGWAGANVLTF	TGCGCCAGCAGTGAGACTGTCGCAGGGGGATGGGCTGGGGCCAACGTCCTGACTTTC
TRBV4-1	TRBJ1-1	NA	NA	CASSLSPLAGTEAFF	TGCGCCAGCAGCCTATCCCCGCTAGCGGGCACTGAAGCTTTCTTT
TRBV19	TRBJ1-2	NA	TRBD1	CATHERRTGLQRYTF	TGTGCCACCCATGAGAGGAGGACAGGGTTACAGCGCTACACCTTC
TRBV2	TRBJ2-2	few	NA	CASSDGFGGELFF	TGTGCCAGCAGTGACGGGTTCGGCGGGGAGCTGTTTTTT
TRBV11-2	TRBJ2-7	NA	NA	CASSLDTGSYEQYF	TGTGCCAGCAGCTTAGATACAGGGAGCTACGAGCAGTACTTC
TRBV30	TRBJ1-6	few	NA	CAYGQFRYNSPLHF	TGTGCCTACGGACAGTTCCGATATAATTCACCCCTCCACTTT
TRBV5-1	TRBJ1-1	NA	NA	CASSLTGEITEAFF	TGCGCCAGCAGCCTGACAGGTGAGATTACTGAAGCTTTCTTT
TRBV7-9	TRBJ2-1	NA	NA	CASSLLGGVGEQFF	TGTGCCAGCAGCTTATTGGGGGGAGTCGGTGAGCAGTTCTTC
TRBV19	TRBJ2-1	once	TRBD2	CASSILASGVYNEQFF	TGTGCCAGTAGTATCCTGGCTAGCGGGGTTTACAATGAGCAGTTCTTC